These 21 T cell receptor beta chains were all obtained from the same sample, sequenced in a study of shared clonotypes between healthy human individuals (dated by TCRdb to about 2020). Library creation used the immunoSEQ multiplex PCR assay. As stored in TCRdb, this immuneACCESS dataset retains in-frame rearrangements with V and J assigned. A fraction of the clones does not appear; measured against another copy, unresolved V genes explain less than half of the discrepancy, and the remainder lacks a known reason. The sample table shows about 1 million clones, and about 74% are seen once. About 1.5% of the sample is taken by the ten largest. What was sequenced was memory CD4+ T cells sorted from blood. This sample's cell subset or site label indicates: CD45RA-negative fraction. The receptors here all came from a man between 18 and 35 years old in good health.

This clone has more than one count but fewer than ten. The V and J genes are TRBV9 and TRBJ2-2, with D possibly TRBD1 on 6 matching bases. V lost 0 bases and J 4 bases, leaving 10 bases between the germline ends. The length of the CDR3 is 15 residues. Germline CDR1 and CDR2: SGDLS and YYNGEE. Here the CDR3 reads CASSVGRTATGELFF. CDR3 DNA sequence: TGTGCCAGCAGCGTAGGAAGGACAGCCACCGGGGAGCTGTTTTTT. Supplemented by reference TRBV9 and TRBJ2-2, the full variable domain reads DSGVTQTPKHLITATGQRVTLRCSPRSGDLSVYWYQQSLDQGLQFLIQYYNGEERAKGNILERFSAQQFPDLHSELNLSSLELGDSALYFCASSVGRTATGELFFGEGSRLTVL.

This clone came up once. The J gene is TRBJ2-5, the V gene TRBV11-2, with D possibly being TRBD1 (5 bases). The CDR3 consists of 13 residues. The V gene's germline CDR1 is SGHAT and CDR2 FQNNGV. The V end was cut by 5 bases, the J end by 4 bases, with 11 bases between. CDR3 sequence (DNA): TGTGCCAGCAGCACTATGGGGCGAGAGACCCAGTACTTC. The encoded protein is CASSTMGRETQYF.

V usage is TRBV19 and J usage is TRBJ1-2, with TRBD1 matching over 7 bases. CDR3 length: 12 amino acids. The V segment lost 7 bases and the J segment 8 bases; nucleotides outside the gene matches: 7. In germline, CDR1 is LNHDA, CDR2 SQIVND (reference sequence). In nucleotides, the CDR3 is TGTGCCAGTACCCCGGACAGGCGGGGCTACACCTTC. Protein sequence: CASTPDRRGYTF.

This clone was seen a single time. The rearrangement links TRBV18 to TRBJ1-2; perhaps TRBD1 as D (5 bases). Trimming pared 4 bases from V and 8 bases from J, leaving 14 bases between. CDR1 is KGHSH, CDR2 LQKENI, per germline. The CDR3 extends over 13 amino acids. CDR3 DNA: TGTGCCAGCTCACAGGAGGTAGGGGACGGCTACACCTTC. Protein sequence: CASSQEVGDGYTF.

This chain uses TRBV29-1 with TRBJ2-1; 11 bases map to TRBD1. Germline loops: CDR1 SQVTM, CDR2 ANQGSEA. The V and J ends lost 8 bases and 2 bases, in that order; junction bases with no gene match: 11. The CDR3 has 16 residues. The CDR3 here is CSIIKPGQGAYNEQFF. The CDR3 DNA follows: TGCAGCATCATAAAACCGGGACAGGGGGCCTACAATGAGCAGTTCTTC.

This clone appeared a few times. The gene calls are TRBV7-2 and TRBJ1-2; D might be TRBD1 (5 bases). Deletions cut 2 bases from V and 2 bases from J, with 12 bases between. Germline loops: CDR1 SGHTA, CDR2 FQGNSA. This CDR3 is built from 15 residues. CDR3 nucleotides: TGTGCCAGCAGCTTAAGGGGAGGGGAGAACTATGGCTACACCTTC. It encodes CASSLRGGENYGYTF.

The V gene is TRBV27, the J gene TRBJ1-2; no clear D. Germline CDR1 MNHEY, CDR2 SMNVEV (reference sequence). Trimming shortened V by 2 bases and J by 7 bases, and 11 bases separated the two germline ends. This CDR3 has 13 amino acids. The CDR3 coding sequence is TGTGCCAGCAGTTTAAGCCAGCTCGGTGGCTACACCTTC. Protein sequence: CASSLSQLGGYTF.

The V and J genes are TRBV6-1 and TRBJ2-5, with a weak D call TRBD1 (6 bases). V lost 6 bases and J 6 bases, leaving 17 bases between the germline ends. CDR3 length: 14 amino acids. The germline V gene encodes CDR1 MNHNS and CDR2 SASEGT. CDR3 amino acids: CASSLSLGGQTQYF. CDR3 DNA: TGTGCCAGCAGCCTCTCCCTAGGGGGACAGACCCAGTACTTC.

V and J are TRBV5-1 and TRBJ2-7; possible D gene TRBD1, 6 bases. Trimming left V 3 bases short and J 3 bases short, with 16 bases between. The CDR3 consists of 15 residues. Germline V gives CDR1 SGHRS, CDR2 YFSETQ. CDR3 in amino acids: CASSSGTLPIYEQYF. CDR3 DNA sequence: TGCGCCAGCAGCTCCGGGACATTGCCCATCTACGAGCAGTACTTC.

The chain links TRBV30 to TRBJ1-1; TRBD1 aligns across 7 bases. The CDR3 extends over 14 amino acids. CDR1 and CDR2 (germline): GTSNPN, SVGIG (reference sequence). Germline trimming cut 4 bases from V and 4 bases from J; bases unmatched to any gene: 9. The CDR3 DNA follows: TGTGCCTGGAAAAGTCGGACAGGATCCACTGAAGCTTTCTTT. It codes for CAWKSRTGSTEAFF. The full variable domain, in which reference TRBV30 and TRBJ1-1 provide the parts outside the CDR3, is SQTIHQWPATLVQPVGSPLSLECTVEGTSNPNLYWYRQAAGRGLQLLFYSVGIGQISSEVPQNLSASRPQDRQFILSSKKLLLSDSGFYLCAWKSRTGSTEAFFGQGTRLTVV.

The J gene is TRBJ1-1, the V gene TRBV2, with D tentatively TRBD1 (5 bases). Germline CDR1 is SNHLY and CDR2 is FYNNEI. The CDR3 runs 14 residues. Trimming removed 4 bases at V and 5 bases at J, with 14 bases between. This CDR3 reads CASSVSGRETEAFF. DNA for the CDR3: TGTGCCAGCAGTGTTTCGGGCAGGGAAACTGAAGCTTTCTTT.

This clone has just one count. V gene TRBV27 combines with J gene TRBJ1-2, with 9 bases aligning to TRBD1. This CDR3 is 14 amino acids long. Unmatched junction bases numbered 10, after V lost 6 bases and J lost 8 bases. Looked up from germline, CDR1 is MNHEY and CDR2 is SMNVEV (reference sequence). CDR3 in amino acids: CASRRDRVGEGYTF. The CDR3 region has the DNA TGTGCCAGCAGACGGGACAGGGTTGGAGAGGGCTACACCTTC.

This sequence joins TRBV6-6 and TRBJ2-7; D may correspond to TRBD1 or TRBD2 (5 bases each). V was trimmed by 5 bases and J by 4 bases, leaving 15 bases between them. The CDR3 totals 14 residues. The V gene's germline CDR1 is MNHNY and CDR2 SVGAGI (reference sequence). CDR3 sequence reads: CASSKWDGTYEQYF. The CDR3 DNA follows: TGTGCCAGCAGTAAGTGGGACGGCACATACGAGCAGTACTTC.

The gene calls are TRBV30 and TRBJ2-5, with 7 bases fitting TRBD2. Judging by the DNA end, TRBJ2-7 fits better; the J call may be wrong. Germline V gene data show CDR1 as GTSNPN and CDR2 as SVGIG (reference sequence). This CDR3 is 14 amino acids long. In DNA form, the CDR3 reads TGTGCCTGGAGATCGGGGGGAGGGATTTACGAGCAGTACTTC. Protein sequence: CAWRSGGGIYEQYF.

The chain has TRBV7-6 and TRBJ2-1, with a tentative D call TRBD2 (5 bases). This CDR3 spans 12 amino acids. Germline V gene data show CDR1 as SGHVS and CDR2 as FNYEAQ. Trimming stripped 5 bases from V and 12 bases from J, with 14 bases between. CDR3 sequence reads: CASSTLLGLQFF. In DNA, the CDR3 is TGTGCCAGCAGCACTTTACTCGGACTGCAGTTCTTC.

This clone has a single count. This chain uses TRBV28 with TRBJ2-5; 12 nucleotides agree with TRBD2. Looked up from germline, CDR1 is MDHEN and CDR2 is SYDVKM. This CDR3 has 18 residues. The V and J ends lost 4 bases and 4 bases, in that order; junction bases with no gene match: 13. The CDR3 protein is CASSSQTSGGPSTETQYF. CDR3 sequence (DNA): TGTGCCAGCAGTTCACAGACTAGCGGGGGTCCCTCGACAGAGACCCAGTACTTC.

This clone turned up a few times. The V gene is TRBV7-9, the J gene TRBJ1-2, with D uncertain. Germline V gene sequence: CDR1 SEHNR, CDR2 FQNEAQ (reference sequence). The CDR3 spans 15 residues. The ends were cut back, 1 base at V and 2 bases at J, with 11 bases in the middle. The CDR3 nucleotides are TGTGCCAGCAGCTTAGAGTTTACCGTCAACTATGGCTACACCTTC. It encodes CASSLEFTVNYGYTF.

As DNA, the CDR3 is TGCGCCAGCAGCCTGGGACTTCCCGGGACTAGCACGGGTAACAATGAGCAGTTCTTC. It translates to CASSLGLPGTSTGNNEQFF. The chain couples TRBV5-1 to TRBJ2-1; 9 bases are shared with TRBD2. Per the germline V gene, CDR1 is SGHRS and CDR2 is YFSETQ. Germline trimming cut 4 bases from V and 5 bases from J; bases unmatched to any gene: 19. The CDR3 extends over 19 amino acids.

The V call is TRBV7-2, the J call TRBJ2-5; D unresolved. The V end lost 2 bases, the J end lost 4 bases, and 5 bases lay between the germline ends. Per germline, CDR1 SGHTA and CDR2 FQGNSA. The CDR3 covers 12 residues. The CDR3 nucleotides are TGTGCCAGCAGCTTACGAGCAGAGACCCAGTACTTC. Translated: CASSLRAETQYF. The full variable domain, its missing parts supplied by reference TRBV7-2 and TRBJ2-5, is GAGVSQSPSNKVTEKGKDVELRCDPISGHTALYWYRQSLGQGLEFLIYFQGNSAPDKSGLPSDRFSAERTGGSVSTLTIQRTQQEDSAVYLCASSLRAETQYFGPGTRLLVL.

This rearrangement joins TRBV19 to TRBJ2-7; 7 nucleotides line up with TRBD2. The CDR3 sequence is 15 residues long. The J segment lost 3 bases and the V segment lost 4 bases, leaving 9 bases of the junction unmatched. The germline gives CDR1 LNHDA, CDR2 SQIVND (reference sequence). The CDR3 here is CASSKAGKTFYEQYF. The CDR3 DNA reads TGTGCCAGTAGTAAAGCGGGGAAGACCTTCTACGAGCAGTACTTC.

The chain uses TRBV7-2 and TRBJ2-5, with TRBD2 matching over 9 bases. The J segment lost 4 bases and the V segment lost 5 bases, leaving 5 bases of the junction unmatched. CDR1 SGHTA and CDR2 FQGNSA come from the germline V gene. This CDR3 has 14 residues. The CDR3 DNA reads as TGTGCCAGCAGCCCGCGGGGGGGAGGAGAGACCCAGTACTTC. Its translation is CASSPRGGGETQYF.